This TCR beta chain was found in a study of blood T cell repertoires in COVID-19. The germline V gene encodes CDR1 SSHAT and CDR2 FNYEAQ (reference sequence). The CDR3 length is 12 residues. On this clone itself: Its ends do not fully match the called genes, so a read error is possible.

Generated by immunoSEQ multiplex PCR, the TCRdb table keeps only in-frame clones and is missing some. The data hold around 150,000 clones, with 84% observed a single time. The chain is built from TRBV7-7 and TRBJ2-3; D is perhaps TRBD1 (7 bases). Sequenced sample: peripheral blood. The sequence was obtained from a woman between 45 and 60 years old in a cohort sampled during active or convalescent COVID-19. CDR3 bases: TGTGCTAGCAGCCCTCAGGGGGGTACGCAGTATTTT. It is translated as CASSPQGGTQYF.